This T cell receptor (beta chain) was retrieved from a study of cytomegalovirus exposure and HLA in healthy donors (dated by TCRdb to 2016 to 2017). In terms of the full investigation: The 666 repertoires of the first cohort and the approximately 130 validation repertoires were produced on the same platform, according to a later analysis. To predict cytomegalovirus infection status, the study combined high-throughput TCR immunosequencing, statistical association of individual TCRs with disease status, and machine learning. The study aimed to test whether cataloging public T cell receptors could reveal signatures of past pathogen exposure. A separate validation cohort of about 110 different subjects was used in addition to the roughly 670-subject first cohort.

The study at large found these results: A later analysis lacked HLA typing for the validation cohort, so it scored co-occurrence in that cohort across all 110 or so repertoires. Of the cluster scores, around 95% were above 0 in a later analysis, which found that TCRs clustered in the first cohort also tended to co-occur in the 95 to 150 validation repertoires. Across donors, most TCR sequences were observed very rarely, whereas some public TCRs were present in many individuals. In the study, some 180 TCR beta chains were listed as associated with cytomegalovirus. In both the original and validation cohorts, the classifier was reported to diagnose cytomegalovirus status with high specificity and sensitivity. According to the authors, the approach could potentially be generalized to other disease states and immunological phenotypes. In vitro tests confirmed that three of the cytomegalovirus-associated TCR beta chains recognize cytomegalovirus antigens.

The donors were included in the validation cohort of 90 to 150 subjects, a group kept apart from the roughly 610-subject first cohort. Sequences MNHNY (CDR1) and SVGAGI (CDR2) are obtained from the germline V gene (reference sequence). Trimming accounts for 4 bases at V and 4 bases at J, while the number of junction bases matched to no gene is 4. Counted from cysteine to phenylalanine, this CDR3 has 14 amino acids. Solely the CDR3 DNA is kept, with 42 bases framed from the first base. With respect to this clone: Its antigen is unknown. No clone much larger than this one lies a single base away; base qualities are absent.

Library preparation was by the immunoSEQ multiplex PCR assay. On the authors' methods: To diagnose cytomegalovirus status from the catalog of TCR beta chain sequences, a statistical classification framework was built. The table comes from immuneACCESS by way of TCRdb, which keeps in-frame sequences with V and J called. Part of the clones is missing from these tables; in studies checked, under half for an unresolved V gene and the rest for unknown reasons. From that table come the V and J calls and clone size; the DNA was used to work out D and trimming. The sample table shows about 140,000 clones, and about 95% are seen once. The leading ten clones occupy 1.5% to 2% of the sample.

The clonotype was recovered from a man younger than 35 in good health and CMV-seropositive. Sequences were obtained from PBMCs. The receptor chain draws on TRBV6-6 and TRBJ2-7, and TRBD2 aligns with 10 junction nucleotides. The bases are TGTGCCAGCAGTTTCCAGCGGGAGGGTTACGAGCAGTACTTC. Translated, it gives CASSFQREGYEQYF.